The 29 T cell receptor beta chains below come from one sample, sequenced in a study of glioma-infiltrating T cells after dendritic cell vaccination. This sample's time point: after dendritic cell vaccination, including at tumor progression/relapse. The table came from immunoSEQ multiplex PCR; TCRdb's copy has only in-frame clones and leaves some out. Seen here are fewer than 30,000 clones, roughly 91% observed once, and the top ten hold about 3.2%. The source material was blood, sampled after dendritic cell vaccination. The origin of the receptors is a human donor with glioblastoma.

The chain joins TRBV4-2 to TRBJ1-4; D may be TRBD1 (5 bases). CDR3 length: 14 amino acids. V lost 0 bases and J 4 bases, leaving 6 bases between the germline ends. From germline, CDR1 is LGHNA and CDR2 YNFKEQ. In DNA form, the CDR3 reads TGTGCCAGCAGCCAAGACAGGGATAATGAAAAACTGTTTTTT. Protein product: CASSQDRDNEKLFF.

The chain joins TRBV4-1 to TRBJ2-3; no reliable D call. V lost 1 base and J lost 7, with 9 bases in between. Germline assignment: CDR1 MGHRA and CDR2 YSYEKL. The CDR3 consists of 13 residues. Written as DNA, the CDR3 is TGCGCCAGCAGCCAAGTGGGCGTCCATACGCAGTATTTT. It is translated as CASSQVGVHTQYF.

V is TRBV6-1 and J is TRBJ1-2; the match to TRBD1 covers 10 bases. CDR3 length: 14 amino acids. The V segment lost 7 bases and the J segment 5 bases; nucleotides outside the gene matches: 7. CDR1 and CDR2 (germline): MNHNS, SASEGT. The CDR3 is CASKRDRGEYGYTF. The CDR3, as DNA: TGTGCCAGCAAACGGGACAGGGGAGAGTATGGCTACACCTTC.

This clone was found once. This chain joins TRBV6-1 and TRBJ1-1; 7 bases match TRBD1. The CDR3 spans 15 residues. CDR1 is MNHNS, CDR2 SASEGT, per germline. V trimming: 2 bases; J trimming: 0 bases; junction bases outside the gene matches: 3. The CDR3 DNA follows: TGTGCCAGCAGTGAACAGGGGGGCATGAACACTGAAGCTTTCTTT. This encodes CASSEQGGMNTEAFF.

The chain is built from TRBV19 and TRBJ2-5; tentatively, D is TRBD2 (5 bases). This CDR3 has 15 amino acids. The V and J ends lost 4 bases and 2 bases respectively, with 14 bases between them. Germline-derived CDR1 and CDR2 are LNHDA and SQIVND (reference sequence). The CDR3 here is CASSTFPRAQETQYF. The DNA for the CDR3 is TGTGCCAGTAGTACCTTCCCGAGGGCTCAAGAGACCCAGTACTTC.

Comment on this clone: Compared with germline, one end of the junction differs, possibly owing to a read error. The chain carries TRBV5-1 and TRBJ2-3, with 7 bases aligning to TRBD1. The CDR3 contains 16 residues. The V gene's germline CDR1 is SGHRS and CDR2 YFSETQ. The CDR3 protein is CASNLGNTGGTDTQYF. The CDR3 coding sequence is TGCGCCAGCAACTTGGGGAATACAGGGGGCACAGATACGCAGTATTTT. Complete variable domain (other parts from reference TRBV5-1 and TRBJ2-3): KAGVTQTPRYLIKTRGQQVTLSCSPISGHRSVSWYQQTPGQGLQFLFEYFSETQRNKGNFPGRFSGRQFSNSRSEMNVSTLELGDSALYLCASNLGNTGGTDTQYFGPGTRLTVL.

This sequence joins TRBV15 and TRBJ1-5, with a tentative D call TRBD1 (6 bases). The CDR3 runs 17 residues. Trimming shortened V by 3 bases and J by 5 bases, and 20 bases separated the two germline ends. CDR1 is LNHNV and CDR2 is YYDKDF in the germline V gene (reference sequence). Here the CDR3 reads CATSSRFGRGAHQPQHF. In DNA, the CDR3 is TGTGCCACCAGCAGTAGGTTTGGCAGGGGAGCACATCAGCCCCAGCATTTT.

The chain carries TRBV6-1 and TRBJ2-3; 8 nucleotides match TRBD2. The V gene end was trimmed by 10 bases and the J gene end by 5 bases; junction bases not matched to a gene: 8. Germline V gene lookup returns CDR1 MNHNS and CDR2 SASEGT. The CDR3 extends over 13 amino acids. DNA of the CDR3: TGTGCCACCACGGGGGGGCTTATAGATACGCAGTATTTT. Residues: CATTGGLIDTQYF.

The CDR3 nucleotides are TGTGCCAGCGAGGGGGCGCGGACCGGGGAGCTGTTTTTT. Its translation: CASEGARTGELFF. This sequence joins TRBV6-5 and TRBJ2-2; 7 bases agree with TRBD1. Germline CDR1 is MNHEY and CDR2 is SVGAGI. The V gene end was trimmed by 8 bases and the J gene end by 5 bases; junction bases not matched to a gene: 5. This CDR3 spans 13 amino acids.

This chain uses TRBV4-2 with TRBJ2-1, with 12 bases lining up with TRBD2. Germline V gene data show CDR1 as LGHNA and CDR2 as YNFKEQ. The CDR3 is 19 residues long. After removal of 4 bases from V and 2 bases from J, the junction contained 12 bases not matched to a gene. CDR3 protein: CASSPVKSSGGATYNEQFF. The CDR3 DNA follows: TGTGCCAGCAGCCCCGTCAAATCTAGCGGGGGGGCCACCTACAATGAGCAGTTCTTC.

CDR3 sequence reads: CASSRQGNRGTIYF. The CDR3 nucleotides are TGTGCCAGCAGCCGACAGGGGAATAGGGGGACCATATATTTT. The gene calls are TRBV6-5 and TRBJ1-3; 8 nucleotides agree with TRBD1. There are 14 residues in the CDR3. V gave up 6 bases and J gave up 10 bases; unmatched junction bases: 11. From germline, CDR1 is MNHEY and CDR2 SVGAGI.

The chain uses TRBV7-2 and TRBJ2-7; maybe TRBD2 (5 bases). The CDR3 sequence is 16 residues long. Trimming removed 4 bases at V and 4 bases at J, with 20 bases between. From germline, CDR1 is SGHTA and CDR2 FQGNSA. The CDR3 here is CASSSLRERGRYEQYF. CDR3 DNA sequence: TGTGCCAGCAGCTCCCTCCGGGAACGGGGAAGGTACGAGCAGTACTTC.

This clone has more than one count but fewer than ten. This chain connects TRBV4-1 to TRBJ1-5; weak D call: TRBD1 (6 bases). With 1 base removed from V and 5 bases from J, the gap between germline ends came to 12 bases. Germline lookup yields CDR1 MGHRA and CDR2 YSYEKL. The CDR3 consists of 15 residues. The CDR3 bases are TGCGCCAGCAGCCAAGGCCCCCAGGGGCATCAGCCCCAGCATTTT. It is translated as CASSQGPQGHQPQHF.

CDR3 residues: CASSSGLADTDTQYF. The CDR3 bases are TGTGCCAGCAGCTCGGGACTAGCGGATACAGATACGCAGTATTTT. This chain joins TRBV7-9 and TRBJ2-3; TRBD2 matches 11 bases. The CDR3 covers 15 residues. Germline lookup yields CDR1 SEHNR and CDR2 FQNEAQ (reference sequence). V gave up 4 bases and J gave up 3 bases; unmatched junction bases: 3.

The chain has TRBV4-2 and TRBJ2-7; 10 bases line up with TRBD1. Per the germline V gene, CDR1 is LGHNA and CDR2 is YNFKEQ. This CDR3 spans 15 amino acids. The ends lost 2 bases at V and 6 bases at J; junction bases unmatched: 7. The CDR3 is CASSQPGTGAFEQYF. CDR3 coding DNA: TGTGCCAGCAGCCAACCCGGGACAGGGGCTTTCGAGCAGTACTTC.

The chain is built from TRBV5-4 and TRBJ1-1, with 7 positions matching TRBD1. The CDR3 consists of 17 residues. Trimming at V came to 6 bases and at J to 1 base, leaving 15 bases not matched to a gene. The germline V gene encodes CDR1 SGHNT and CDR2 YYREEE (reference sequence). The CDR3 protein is CASNIGTAMGTNTEAFF. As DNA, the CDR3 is TGTGCCAGCAACATTGGGACAGCGATGGGTACGAACACTGAAGCTTTCTTT. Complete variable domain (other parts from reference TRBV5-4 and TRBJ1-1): ETGVTQSPTHLIKTRGQQVTLRCSSQSGHNTVSWYQQALGQGPQFIFQYYREEENGRGNFPPRFSGLQFPNYSSELNVNALELDDSALYLCASNIGTAMGTNTEAFFGQGTRLTVV.

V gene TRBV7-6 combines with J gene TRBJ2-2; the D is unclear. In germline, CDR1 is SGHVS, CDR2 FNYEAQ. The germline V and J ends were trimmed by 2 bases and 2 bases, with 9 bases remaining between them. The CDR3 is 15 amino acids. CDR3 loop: CASSLQRANTGELFF. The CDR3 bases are TGTGCCAGCAGCTTACAGCGAGCCAACACCGGGGAGCTGTTTTTT.

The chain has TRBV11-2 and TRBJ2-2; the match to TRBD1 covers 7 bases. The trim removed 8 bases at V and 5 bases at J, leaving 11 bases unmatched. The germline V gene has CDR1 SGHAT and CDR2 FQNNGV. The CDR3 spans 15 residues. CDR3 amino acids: CASWDRDSSTGELFF. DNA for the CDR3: TGTGCCAGCTGGGATCGGGACAGCTCTACCGGGGAGCTGTTTTTT. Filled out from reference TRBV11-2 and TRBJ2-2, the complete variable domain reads EAGVAQSPRYKIIEKRQSVAFWCNPISGHATLYWYQQILGQGPKLLIQFQNNGVVDDSQLPKDRFSAERLKGVDSTLKIQPAKLEDSAVYLCASWDRDSSTGELFFGEGSRLTVL.

CDR3 loop: CAWSPGQGAEGYTF. The DNA for the CDR3 is TGTGCCTGGAGTCCGGGACAGGGGGCTGAAGGCTACACCTTC. This rearrangement joins TRBV30 to TRBJ1-2; 12 bases map to TRBD1. V lost 2 bases to trimming and J lost 8 bases; unmatched junction nucleotides: 6. The CDR3 runs 14 residues. Germline CDR1 GTSNPN, CDR2 SVGIG (reference sequence).

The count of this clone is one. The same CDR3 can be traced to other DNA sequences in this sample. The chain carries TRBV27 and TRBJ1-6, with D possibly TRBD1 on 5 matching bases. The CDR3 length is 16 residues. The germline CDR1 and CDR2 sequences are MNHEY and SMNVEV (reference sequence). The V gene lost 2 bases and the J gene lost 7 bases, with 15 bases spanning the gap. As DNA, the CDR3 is TGTGCCAGCAGTTTAAATGGGGGGTCTCGGAATTCACCCCTCCACTTT. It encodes CASSLNGGSRNSPLHF.

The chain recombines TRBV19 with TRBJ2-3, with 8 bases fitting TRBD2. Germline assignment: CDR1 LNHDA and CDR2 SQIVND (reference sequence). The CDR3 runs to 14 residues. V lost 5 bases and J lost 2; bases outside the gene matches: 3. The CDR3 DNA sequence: TGTGCCAGTAGTCGGGGGGGCTCCACAGATACGCAGTATTTT. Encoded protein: CASSRGGSTDTQYF.

The CDR3 sequence is CASSPASGSYNEQFF. CDR3 DNA sequence: TGTGCCAGCAGCCCGGCGTCAGGGTCCTACAATGAGCAGTTCTTC. The rearrangement uses TRBV7-6 and TRBJ2-1, with a weak D call TRBD1 (5 bases). Trimming shortened V by 5 bases and J by 1 base, and 12 bases separated the two germline ends. The CDR3 has 15 residues. Germline values: CDR1 SGHVS, CDR2 FNYEAQ.

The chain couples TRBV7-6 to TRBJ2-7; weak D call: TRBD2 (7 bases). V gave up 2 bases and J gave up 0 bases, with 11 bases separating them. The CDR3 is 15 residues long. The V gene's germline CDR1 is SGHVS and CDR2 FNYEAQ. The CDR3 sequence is CASSLRGGPSYEQYF. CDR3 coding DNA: TGTGCCAGCAGCTTAAGGGGGGGGCCCTCCTACGAGCAGTACTTC.

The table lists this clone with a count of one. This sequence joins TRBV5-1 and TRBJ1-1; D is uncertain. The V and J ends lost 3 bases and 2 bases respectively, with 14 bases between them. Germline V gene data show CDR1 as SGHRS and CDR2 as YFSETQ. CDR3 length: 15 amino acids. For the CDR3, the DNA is TGCGCCAGCAGCTATTCCGGGATTCTAAACACTGAAGCTTTCTTT. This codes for CASSYSGILNTEAFF.

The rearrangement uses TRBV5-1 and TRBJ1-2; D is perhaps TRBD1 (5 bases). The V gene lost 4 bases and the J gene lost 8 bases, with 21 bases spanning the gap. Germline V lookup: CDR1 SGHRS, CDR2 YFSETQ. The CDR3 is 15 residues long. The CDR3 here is CASSRTPGSEKGYTF. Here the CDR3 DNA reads TGCGCCAGCAGCCGAACGCCAGGGTCGGAGAAAGGCTACACCTTC.

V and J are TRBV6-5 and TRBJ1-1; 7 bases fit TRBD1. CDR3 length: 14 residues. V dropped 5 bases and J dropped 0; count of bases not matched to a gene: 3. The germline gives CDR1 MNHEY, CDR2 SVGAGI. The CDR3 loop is CASSTGQMNTEAFF. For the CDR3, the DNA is TGTGCCAGCAGTACGGGACAGATGAACACTGAAGCTTTCTTT.

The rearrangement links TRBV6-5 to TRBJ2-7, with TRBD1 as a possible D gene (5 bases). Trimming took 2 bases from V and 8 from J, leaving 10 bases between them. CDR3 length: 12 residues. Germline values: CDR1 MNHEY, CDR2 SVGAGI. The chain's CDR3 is CASSYQGVKQYF. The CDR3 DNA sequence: TGTGCCAGCAGTTACCAGGGTGTGAAGCAGTACTTC.

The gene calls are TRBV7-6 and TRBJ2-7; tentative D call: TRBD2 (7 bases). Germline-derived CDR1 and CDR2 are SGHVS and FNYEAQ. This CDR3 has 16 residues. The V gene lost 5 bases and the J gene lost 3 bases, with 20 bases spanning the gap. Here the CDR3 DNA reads TGTGCCAGCAGCCTCTCACCGGGGGGAGGGGGCTACGAGCAGTACTTC. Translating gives CASSLSPGGGGYEQYF.

The CDR3 is CASSVPGGFDEQYF. Here the CDR3 DNA reads TGTGCCAGCAGTGTCCCAGGGGGTTTCGACGAGCAGTACTTC. V gene TRBV6-1 combines with J gene TRBJ2-7; TRBD1 matches at 7 bases. J lost 5 bases, V lost 4 bases, and 8 bases had no gene match. The CDR3 spans 14 residues. Germline-derived CDR1 and CDR2 are MNHNS and SASEGT.